Below are 10 T cell receptor beta chains sequenced from a single sample in a study of T cells after yellow fever vaccination. TCRdb ran MiXCR on the 5' RACE reads and lists one entry per CDR3 protein. Here the sample spans about 310,000 distinct CDR3 sequences, about 3.5% being singletons. The sequenced sample was PBMCs, obtained on the day of the yellow fever booster vaccination. The receptors were gathered from a man aged 18 to 30 who received the YFV17D yellow fever vaccine.

This clonotype was recorded many times. The chain carries TRBV5-1 and TRBJ2-3; D is perhaps TRBD2 (7 bases). Trimming cost V 4 bases and J 15 bases, with 24 bases left between them. Germline CDR1 is SGHRS and CDR2 is YFSETQ. The CDR3 runs to 14 residues. The CDR3 DNA follows: TGCGCCAGCAGCCCGCTGGCGGGGGCTACCATGAACTATTTT. It codes for CASSPLAGATMNYF.

In this sample, this clonotype turned up many times. The rearrangement links TRBV2 to TRBJ2-7; 9 bases align to TRBD1. Germline values: CDR1 SNHLY, CDR2 FYNNEI. The CDR3 contains 16 residues. V lost 5 bases, J lost 7 bases, and 15 bases stayed unmatched. Here the CDR3 reads CASSPGRGQGLREQYF. The CDR3 nucleotides are TGTGCCAGCAGTCCTGGTCGAGGACAGGGGCTTAGGGAGCAGTACTTC.

This clonotype was found a few times. The rearrangement uses TRBV29-1 and TRBJ2-1; the D gene could be TRBD1 or TRBD2 (5 bases each). The V gene's germline CDR1 is SQVTM and CDR2 ANQGSEA. The CDR3 has 11 residues. The V end lost 4 bases, the J end lost 9 bases, and 10 bases lay between the germline ends. The CDR3 sequence is CSVARDGEQFF. The CDR3 DNA is TGCAGCGTTGCCAGGGACGGTGAGCAGTTCTTC.

The rearrangement joins TRBV3-1 to TRBJ1-1, with TRBD1 matching over 7 bases. There are 13 residues in the CDR3. Trimming cost V 6 bases and J 5 bases; bases outside gene matches: 6. CDR1 LGHDT and CDR2 YNNKEL come from the germline V gene (reference sequence). CDR3 bases: TGTGCCAGCAGAGAATCAGGGGGGACTGAAGCTTTCTTT. Translated: CASRESGGTEAFF.

This clonotype has ten or more counts. The CDR3 nucleotides read TGTGCCATGGTACTAGCCAAAAACATTCAGTACTTC. It encodes CAMVLAKNIQYF. The chain couples TRBV10-3 to TRBJ2-4; no clear D gene. The germline CDR1 and CDR2 sequences are ENHRY and SYGVKD. The CDR3 loop spans 12 amino acids. The ends were cut back, 9 bases at V and 0 bases at J, with 6 bases in the middle.

This rearrangement joins TRBV6-2 or TRBV6-3 to TRBJ1-1; TRBD1 matches 8 bases. V dropped 2 bases and J dropped 8; count of bases not matched to a gene: 16. Per the germline V gene, CDR1 is MNHEY and CDR2 is SVGEGT. The CDR3 covers 17 residues. The CDR3 nucleotides read TGTGCCAGCAGTTACCGAACACAGAGACAGGGGAGATCCGAAGCTTTCTTT. Translating it yields CASSYRTQRQGRSEAFF.

This clonotype was counted ten times or more. Here the CDR3 DNA reads TGTGCCAGCAGTCCTCAGGGGGCCCCCTACGAGCAGTACTTC. Translation gives CASSPQGAPYEQYF. The chain links TRBV6-5 to TRBJ2-7, with TRBD1 matching 8 bases. Germline CDR1 is MNHEY and CDR2 is SVGAGI. Losses at the gene ends were 5 bases for V and 2 bases for J; bases not matched to a gene: 5. The CDR3 contains 14 residues.

There are many counts of this clonotype. DNA for the CDR3: TGTGCCAGCAGTGAATATGTAGGGGGCGCATATGAAAAACTGTTTTTT. Protein sequence: CASSEYVGGAYEKLFF. The chain links TRBV25-1 to TRBJ1-4; TRBD1 agrees at 7 bases. The CDR3 contains 16 residues. The germline V gene encodes CDR1 MGHDK and CDR2 SYGVNS. Unmatched junction bases numbered 7, after V lost 0 bases and J lost 6 bases.

This clonotype was seen many times. This chain links TRBV12-3 or TRBV12-4 with TRBJ2-2, with a weak D call TRBD2 (6 bases). The CDR3 spans 14 residues. V lost 7 bases and J 6 bases, leaving 15 bases between the germline ends. The CDR3 DNA is TGTGCCAGCAATCCCATGCCGGGGGCCGGGGAGCTGTTTTTT. Encoded protein: CASNPMPGAGELFF.

The V and J genes are TRBV6-2 or TRBV6-3 and TRBJ1-5; perhaps TRBD1 as D (6 bases). From germline, CDR1 is MNHEY and CDR2 SVGEGT. The CDR3 covers 15 residues. V shed 6 bases and J shed 5 bases, with 17 bases lying between them. The CDR3 protein is CASRPDAGAYQPQHF. The CDR3 coding sequence is TGTGCCAGCAGGCCTGATGCGGGGGCTTATCAGCCCCAGCATTTT.